This T cell receptor (beta chain) comes out of a study of OX40 agonist ivuxolimab in advanced cancers. Study overall: Therapy given before enrollment (anti-PD-1, anti-PD-L1 or anti-CTLA-4) was allowed, and 30% to 50% had some.

This clone was detected once. Its specificity is unknown. The ends lost 3 bases at V and 6 bases at J; junction bases unmatched: 6. The CDR3 totals 16 residues. Germline V CDR1 and CDR2: WNHNN, SYGVQD (reference sequence). Sequencing used immunoSEQ multiplex PCR; TCRdb keeps in-frame clones, though not all of them. This sample has 90,000 or so clones, with 90% to 95% found just once. Findings of the study overall: Partly responding patients at 0.1-3.0 mg/kg showed some of the smallest clonal expansion. The antigen specificity of the peripheral T cells (those that were expanded) was not determined.

Samples of blood were obtained at baseline, on cycle 4 day 1, and on cycle 7 day 1. The TCR comes from an adult with an advanced solid tumor such as melanoma, head and neck, liver or kidney cancer. The genes are TRBV10-1 and TRBJ2-4; 12 nucleotides line up with TRBD2. The sample consisted of CD4+ or CD8+ T cells sorted from blood, taken in a trial of the OX40 agonist ivuxolimab. CDR3 sequence reads: CASSEGLAGGRNIQYF. In nucleotides, the CDR3 is TGCGCCAGCAGTGAAGGGCTAGCGGGAGGGAGAAACATTCAGTACTTC.